This T cell receptor beta chain was observed in a study of spatial heterogeneity in lung cancer. This clonotype showed up many times. The time point: sample taken at primary tumor resection. Whole RNA was taken from tumor, nontumor lung or frozen PBMC; it was then sequenced unsorted. J gave up 10 bases and V 5 bases, and 6 bases lay outside the gene matches. Germline V gene sequence: CDR1 KGHDR, CDR2 SFDVKD. The CDR3 runs 13 residues. A single record per CDR3 protein comes from TCRdb applying MiXCR to the 5' RACE reads. This table holds 30,000 or so distinct CDR3 sequences, approximately 8.4% found once.

The chain couples TRBV24-1 to TRBJ1-2, with 10 bases aligning to TRBD1. The sample was PBMCs, taken at surgery. This receptor was identified in a female donor with early-stage non-small cell lung cancer. The CDR3 DNA reads TGTGCCACCAGTGCTTCCGGGACAGGGGACTACACCTTC. Amino acids: CATSASGTGDYTF.